This is a list of T cell receptor beta chains from one sample in a study of cytomegalovirus exposure and HLA in healthy donors. Assay: immunoSEQ multiplex PCR; the TCRdb copy retains only in-frame clones and omits some. The table has about 190,000 clones, under 85% seen once. The specimen was PBMCs. The receptor set was obtained from a woman younger than 35 in good health and CMV-seronegative. Both conserved end residues are part of each CDR3. A D gene is named only where the DNA matches it firmly. Where a row states a size, it is once, few, many or the class of an expanded clone; other rows omit it.

>NA|TRBJ1-4|TRBV7-2|NA
TGTGCCAGCAGCTTAGGAACAGGTGGCGGTAATGAAAAACTGTTTTTT
CASSLGTGGGNEKLFF
>NA|TRBJ1-4|TRBV5-1|NA
TGCGCCAGCTCAGTTGGGGGGGGAACTAATGAAAAACTGTTTTTT
CASSVGGGTNEKLFF
>NA|TRBJ2-1|TRBV29-1|TRBD2
TGCAGCGTGGCGATCTTAGCGGGGGGCGCGGGCAATGAGCAGTTCTTC
CSVAILAGGAGNEQFF
>NA|TRBJ2-4|TRBV7-9|TRBD1
TGTGCCAGCAGCCCCTGGGACAGGGCCAAAAACATTCAGTACTTC
CASSPWDRAKNIQYF
>NA|TRBJ1-4|TRBV6-5|NA
TGTGCCAGCAGTTCCCCCGGGGTACCTAATGAAAAACTGTTTTTT
CASSSPGVPNEKLFF
>NA|TRBJ1-1|TRBV2|NA
TGTGCCAGCAGTGATCGGGTAGCGAACACTGAAGCTTTCTTT
CASSDRVANTEAFF
>NA|TRBJ2-1|TRBV19|TRBD1
TGTGCCATCTCCCGGGACAGGGTCGGGAATGAGCAGTTCTTC
CAISRDRVGNEQFF
>NA|TRBJ2-7|TRBV7-9|NA
TGTGCCAGCAGCTTCCCAGGTAGGGAGCAGTACTTC
CASSFPGREQYF
>NA|TRBJ1-3|TRBV9|NA
TGTGCCAGCAGCATCGAGGGAGAGGCTGGAAACACCATATATTTT
CASSIEGEAGNTIYF
>NA|TRBJ1-1|TRBV2|NA
TGTGCCAGCAGTGCGCGCCACTTGAACACTGAAGCTTTCTTT
CASSARHLNTEAFF
>few|TRBJ1-2|TRBV7-3|TRBD1
TGTGCCAGCAGCTTAACGGGACAGAACCTCTATGGCTACACCTTC
CASSLTGQNLYGYTF
>NA|TRBJ2-7|TRBV6-6|TRBD2
TGTGCCAGCAGTCTTAGCGGGAGGTCCTACGAGCAGTACTTC
CASSLSGRSYEQYF
>NA|TRBJ2-1|TRBV29-1|TRBD1
TGCAGCGTTGAAGATCTACGACAGGGGGCCTACAATGAGCAGTTCTTC
CSVEDLRQGAYNEQFF
>NA|TRBJ2-7|TRBV5-1|NA
TGCGCCAGCAGCTCATCGGGCGAGCAGTACTTC
CASSSSGEQYF
>NA|TRBJ1-6|TRBV5-6|TRBD1
TGTGCCAGCAGCTTAACAGGGGCTCAAACTAATTCACCCCTCCACTTT
CASSLTGAQTNSPLHF
>NA|TRBJ2-5|TRBV28|TRBD2
TGTGCCAGCAGTACAACTAGCGGGAGGGCCGAGGAGACCCAGTACTTC
CASSTTSGRAEETQYF
>NA|TRBJ2-1|TRBV29-1|NA
TGCAGCTACCTCGCTAGCCCCTCTCTCAATGAGCAGTTCTTC
CSYLASPSLNEQFF
>NA|TRBJ1-2|TRBV19|NA
TGTGCCAGTAGTATTCAGGGGTACTATGGCTACACCTTC
CASSIQGYYGYTF
>NA|TRBJ2-7|TRBV29-1|NA
TGCAGCGCTCCCGAAGGGACAGAGCAGTACTTC
CSAPEGTEQYF
>NA|TRBJ2-7|TRBV9|TRBD1
TGTGCCAGCAGCGTGGGACAGAACTACGAGCAGTACTTC
CASSVGQNYEQYF
>NA|TRBJ2-2|TRBV28|TRBD2
TGTGCCAGCAGTCCACCGGGGGGGCGGGAGAACACCGGGGAGCTGTTTTTT
CASSPPGGRENTGELFF
>NA|TRBJ2-7|TRBV4-1|TRBD1
TGCGCCAGCAGCCATCCCGGGACAGGGGATAGATTCGAGCAGTACTTC
CASSHPGTGDRFEQYF
>NA|TRBJ2-2|TRBV6-4|NA
TGTGCCAGCAGTGACACGGTAAACACCGGGGAGCTGTTTTTT
CASSDTVNTGELFF
>NA|TRBJ2-2|TRBV30|TRBD2
TGTGCCTGGGATACCGGGACTAGCTCCGGGGAGCTGTTTTTT
CAWDTGTSSGELFF
>NA|TRBJ1-1|TRBV7-9|NA
TGTGCCAGCAGCCTTTACATGAGTAGAGACTCGACTGAAGCTTTCTTT
CASSLYMSRDSTEAFF
>NA|TRBJ2-2|TRBV9|NA
TGTGCCAGCAGCGAACAGACCCACGACACCGGGGAGCTGTTTTTT
CASSEQTHDTGELFF
>few|TRBJ1-4|TRBV7-9|TRBD1
TGTGCCAGCAGCTCCGGGACAGGACCTAATGAAAAACTGTTTTTT
CASSSGTGPNEKLFF
>NA|TRBJ2-1|TRBV15|TRBD2
TGTGCCACCAGCAGAGATAAAGGGAGCGGGAGAGTAAATGAGCAGTTCTTC
CATSRDKGSGRVNEQFF
>NA|TRBJ2-2|TRBV4-2|TRBD2
TGTGCCAGCAGCCGAAGCGCTAGCGGATCGAACACCGGGGAGCTGTTTTTT
CASSRSASGSNTGELFF
>NA|TRBJ2-5|TRBV30|TRBD2
TGTGCCTGGAGAGAAATAGCGGGAGGGACAGAGACCCAGTACTTC
CAWREIAGGTETQYF
>NA|TRBJ2-7|TRBV10-1|NA
TGCGCCAGCAGTGACGGAGTCGGGCAGTACTTC
CASSDGVGQYF
>NA|TRBJ2-3|TRBV27|NA
TGTGCCAGCAGTTTAAGGGCAGGGGGGAGGGATACGCAGTATTTT
CASSLRAGGRDTQYF
>NA|TRBJ1-2|TRBV28|NA
TGTGCCAGCAGTGCGGGGAACTATGGCTACACCTTC
CASSAGNYGYTF
>once|TRBJ2-5|TRBV9|NA
TGTGCCAGCAGCTCCCGACCAAACAGGGAGACCCAGTACTTC
CASSSRPNRETQYF
>few|TRBJ1-5|TRBV27|NA
TGTGCCAGCAGTCCACCAGGGGCCGGGCAGCCCCAGCATTTT
CASSPPGAGQPQHF
>NA|TRBJ1-1|TRBV18|NA
TGTGCCAGCTCACGTCAGGGTGGGGACACTGAAGCTTTCTTT
CASSRQGGDTEAFF
>NA|TRBJ2-3|TRBV5-1|NA
TGCGCCAGCAGCTTAATTTTTAGCGGCACAGATACGCAGTATTTT
CASSLIFSGTDTQYF